This TCR beta chain is from a study of T cell responses to AZD1222 COVID-19 vaccine. Study results and caveats: All repertoire sampling was performed exclusively after the peak T cell response. An increase in Spike-specific TCR breadth and depth was observed after two AZD1222 doses. Targeting of unmutated variant regions was reportedly seen in nearly half of spike-specific TCRs.

Per germline, CDR1 GTSNPN and CDR2 SVGIG (reference sequence). The CDR3 loop spans 13 amino acids. V lost 3 bases and J lost 4; bases outside the gene matches: 3. Sequenced by immunoSEQ multiplex PCR; TCRdb stores in-frame clones only, minus some. The table has about 180,000 clones, 90% seen once. Note on this clone: Its specificity is unknown.

The V call is TRBV30, the J call TRBJ1-5, with 7 bases lining up with TRBD1. This sequence was found in an adult who received the MenACWY meningococcal vaccine as a control. The sample in question was peripheral blood, obtained 28 days after the second dose of the MenACWY control vaccine. The CDR3 DNA sequence: TGTGCCTGGAGCTCACAGGGGAATCAGCCCCAGCATTTT. Translating gives CAWSSQGNQPQHF.